Sequencing of this TCR beta chain was carried out in a study of blood T cell repertoires in COVID-19. In the study overall: Acute and convalescent COVID-19 specimens originated in the United States, Italy and Spain. Sources were T cells, B-cell-depleted T cells, or PBMCs; the material itself was cDNA or gDNA.

This clone was seen once. Trimming shortened V by 1 base and J by 4 bases, and 13 bases separated the two germline ends. The germline V gene encodes CDR1 GTSNPN and CDR2 SVGIG (reference sequence). This CDR3 spans 14 amino acids. Study processing details: Quantification of nucleated cells was approximated via reference gene primer amplification. The assay was immunoSEQ multiplex PCR, and TCRdb's table has in-frame clones only and misses some. The V and J calls and clone size come from that table; D and trimming were worked out from the DNA. The sample has about 68,000 clones, approximately 85% seen once.

The TCR originated in a man in his forties or fifties with acute or convalescent COVID-19. The chain uses TRBV30 and TRBJ1-1; possible D gene TRBD1, 6 bases. Sequenced sample: peripheral blood. In nucleotides, the CDR3 is TGTGCCTGGAGTGGACAGGTCGTGGCCACTGAAGCTTTCTTT. This translates into CAWSGQVVATEAFF.